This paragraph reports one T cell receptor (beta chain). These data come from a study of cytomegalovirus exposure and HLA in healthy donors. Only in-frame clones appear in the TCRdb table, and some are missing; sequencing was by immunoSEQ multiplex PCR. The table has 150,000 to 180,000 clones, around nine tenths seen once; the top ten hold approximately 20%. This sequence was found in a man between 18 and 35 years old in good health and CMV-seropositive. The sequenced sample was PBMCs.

The CDR3 loop is CSVAGQTSGSYEQYF. The CDR3 bases are TGCAGCGTTGCGGGCCAGACTAGCGGGAGCTACGAGCAGTACTTC. The chain uses TRBV29-1 and TRBJ2-7; 12 bases are shared with TRBD2. Germline V gene sequence: CDR1 SQVTM, CDR2 ANQGSEA. J lost 3 bases, V lost 4 bases, and 7 bases had no gene match. The CDR3 contains 15 residues.